This TCR beta chain was captured in a study of glioma-infiltrating T cells after dendritic cell vaccination. Amplification used 60 V beta primers and 13 J beta primers. Profiling relied on immunoSEQ multiplex PCR, and the TCRdb table lists in-frame clones only, not all of them. The sample holds about 90,000 clones; more than 75% are singletons and the top ten take less than 3%. V was shortened by 5 bases and J by 0 bases, with 8 bases between the two germline ends. CDR3 length: 14 residues. CDR1 and CDR2 (germline): LNHNV, YYDKDF (reference sequence). V usage is TRBV15 and J usage is TRBJ1-5; a weak D match, TRBD1 (5 bases). The sequencing used blood, collected before dendritic cell vaccination. This receptor was identified in a human donor with glioblastoma. CDR3 residues: CATSRGGSNQPQHF. The CDR3 region has the DNA TGTGCCACCAGCCGGGGGGGTAGCAATCAGCCCCAGCATTTT.